One sample yielded the 27 T cell receptor beta chains listed below, sequenced in a study of CD8 T cells in ankylosing spondylitis. Study outcomes and limitations: Within ankylosing spondylitis blood, a TCR beta motif made up of eight highly homologous variants appeared to be characteristic.

In TCRdb, the 5' RACE reads were re-called with MiXCR into one record per CDR3 protein. The sample consists of 200,000 to 250,000 distinct CDR3 sequences, around 20% of them appearing once. Their antigens remain unidentified. The sequencing input was blood, either unsorted or a sorted T cell fraction (not recorded which). These receptors were taken from a male donor with ankylosing spondylitis.

Ten or more counts support this clonotype. V gene TRBV12-3 or TRBV12-4 combines with J gene TRBJ2-1; TRBD1 matches at 7 bases. Trimming removed 6 bases from V and 0 bases from J; junction bases left unmatched: 5. This CDR3 region has 15 residues. CDR3 nucleotides: TGTGCCAGCAGCCCGACAGGGCCCTCCTACAATGAGCAGTTCTTC. Its translation is CASSPTGPSYNEQFF.

This clonotype was recorded a few times. This chain uses TRBV5-1 with TRBJ2-7; TRBD1 matches at 7 bases. The CDR3 has 17 residues. The V gene's germline CDR1 is SGHRS and CDR2 YFSETQ. Trimming cost V 0 bases and J 1 base; bases outside gene matches: 10. Here the CDR3 reads CASSLATGTDFSYEQYF. The CDR3 nucleotides read TGCGCCAGCAGCTTGGCCACCGGGACAGACTTTTCCTACGAGCAGTACTTC.

This clonotype was detected a few times. The gene calls are TRBV27 and TRBJ2-3; 12 bases agree with TRBD2. V lost 5 bases, J lost 2 bases, and 2 bases stayed unmatched. This CDR3 comprises 15 residues. The V gene's germline CDR1 is MNHEY and CDR2 SMNVEV (reference sequence). CDR3 sequence: CASSPSGGATDTQYF. CDR3 sequence (DNA): TGTGCCAGCAGTCCTAGCGGGGGGGCCACAGATACGCAGTATTTT.

This clonotype appeared a few times. This chain links TRBV12-3 or TRBV12-4 with TRBJ1-1; 8 bases are shared with TRBD1. The ends lost 3 bases at V and 5 bases at J; junction bases unmatched: 8. CDR3 length: 15 residues. The CDR3 nucleotides read TGTGCCAGCAGTTTCGGACAGGGCTCGTGGACTGAAGCTTTCTTT. Amino acid sequence: CASSFGQGSWTEAFF.

This sequence joins TRBV3-1 and TRBJ2-1; 12 bases agree with TRBD2. V gave up 4 bases and J gave up 5 bases; unmatched junction bases: 6. Germline V gene lookup returns CDR1 LGHDT and CDR2 YNNKEL (reference sequence). This CDR3 spans 16 amino acids. CDR3 coding DNA: TGTGCCAGCAGCCCCTCCGGGACTAGCGGGCACAATGAGCAGTTCTTC. Amino acid sequence: CASSPSGTSGHNEQFF.

The rearrangement joins TRBV28 to TRBJ2-3; TRBD1 matches 8 bases. V lost 6 bases to trimming and J lost 2 bases; unmatched junction nucleotides: 10. Germline V CDR1 and CDR2: MDHEN, SYDVKM. CDR3 size: 16 residues. The CDR3 loop is CASSLGQGRLTDTQYF. CDR3 in DNA: TGTGCCAGCAGCCTCGGACAGGGACGTCTCACAGATACGCAGTATTTT.

This clonotype appeared a few times. V usage is TRBV28 and J usage is TRBJ1-1; the D is unclear. CDR1 and CDR2 (germline): MDHEN, SYDVKM. V lost 2 bases, J lost 0 bases, and 7 bases lay in between. The CDR3 runs 14 residues. The CDR3 protein is CASSLIPLNTEAFF. The CDR3 DNA follows: TGTGCCAGCAGTTTAATCCCCCTGAACACTGAAGCTTTCTTT.

The table lists this clonotype with a count of one. CDR3 coding DNA: TGTGCCAGCAGCGGGGGACAGGGCCTCTACAATGAGCAGTTCTTC. The encoded protein is CASSGGQGLYNEQFF. V and J are TRBV7-8 and TRBJ2-1; 9 bases line up with TRBD1. After removal of 5 bases from V and 3 bases from J, the junction contained 5 bases not matched to a gene. This CDR3 region has 15 residues. From germline, CDR1 is SGHVS and CDR2 FQNEAQ.

This clonotype has only a few counts. The chain employs TRBV4-1 and TRBJ2-1, with D uncertain. V was pared by 0 bases and J by 6 bases, with 12 bases between. The CDR3 is made up of 15 amino acids. Germline V gene lookup returns CDR1 MGHRA and CDR2 YSYEKL. DNA of the CDR3: TGCGCCAGCAGCCAAGATCCCTACTTGGTCAATGAGCAGTTCTTC. Its protein is CASSQDPYLVNEQFF.

In nucleotides, the CDR3 is TGTGCCAGCAGCTTAGAGGTCCACAATGAGCAGTTCTTC. Protein product: CASSLEVHNEQFF. This sequence joins TRBV11-2 and TRBJ2-1; D gene ambiguous. Trimming shortened V by 0 bases and J by 5 bases, and 5 bases separated the two germline ends. The CDR3 sequence is 13 residues long. The germline V gene has CDR1 SGHAT and CDR2 FQNNGV.

As for this clonotype: It may be a read error: a sequence one base away is much more abundant. As the CDR3 is not closed by the conserved phenylalanine or tryptophan, this likely results from a read error. The chain has TRBV4-2 and TRBJ2-7; possibly TRBD1 or TRBD2 for D (5 bases each). The CDR3 is 14 amino acids. CDR1 and CDR2 (germline): LGHNA, YNFKEQ. Trimming cost V 1 base and J 5 bases, with 12 bases left between them. The CDR3 loop is CASSQGGWGDEQYY. The CDR3 DNA reads as TGTGCCAGCAGCCAAGGGGGGTGGGGTGACGAGCAGTACTAC.

The CDR3 protein is CASSIPAYTYEQYF. The CDR3 region has the DNA TGTGCCAGTAGTATCCCAGCATACACCTACGAGCAGTACTTC. The chain has TRBV19 and TRBJ2-7, with unresolved D. The V gene lost 3 bases and the J gene lost 2 bases, with 11 bases spanning the gap. The V gene's germline CDR1 is LNHDA and CDR2 SQIVND (reference sequence). This CDR3 has 14 residues. Variable domain in full (rest from reference TRBV19 and TRBJ2-7): DGGITQSPKYLFRKEGQNVTLSCEQNLNHDAMYWYRQDPGQGLRLIYYSQIVNDFQKGDIAEGYSVSREKKESFPLTVTSAQKNPTAFYLCASSIPAYTYEQYFGPGTRLTVT.

This rearrangement joins TRBV24-1 to TRBJ2-1; possibly TRBD1 for D (5 bases). Germline loops: CDR1 KGHDR, CDR2 SFDVKD. The CDR3 loop spans 15 amino acids. With 5 bases removed from V and 1 base from J, the gap between germline ends came to 11 bases. The CDR3 region has the DNA TGTGCCACCAGTGCTTCGACAGTGTCCTACAATGAGCAGTTCTTC. Amino acids: CATSASTVSYNEQFF.

This clonotype has just a few counts. The V call is TRBV20-1, the J call TRBJ2-3; 10 bases line up with TRBD2. CDR1 is DFQATT, CDR2 SNEGSKA, per germline (reference sequence). The V gene end was trimmed by 0 bases and the J gene end by 0 bases; junction bases not matched to a gene: 9. This CDR3 contains 18 residues. CDR3 protein: CSARDRSSGGFSTDTQYF. CDR3 DNA: TGCAGTGCTAGAGATAGGAGTAGCGGGGGGTTTAGCACAGATACGCAGTATTTT.

The chain employs TRBV29-1 and TRBJ1-1, with D uncertain. The CDR3 consists of 15 residues. Germline values: CDR1 SQVTM, CDR2 ANQGSEA. V was clipped by 6 bases and J by 4 bases, with 21 bases between them. The CDR3 sequence is CSVSKVPDERTEAFF. The DNA for the CDR3 is TGCAGCGTCTCGAAGGTCCCGGACGAACGCACTGAAGCTTTCTTT.

The chain employs TRBV7-8 and TRBJ2-7; 7 bases match TRBD2. Germline V gene lookup returns CDR1 SGHVS and CDR2 FQNEAQ. This CDR3 spans 14 amino acids. Trimming removed 3 bases from V and 0 bases from J; junction bases left unmatched: 2. As DNA, the CDR3 is TGTGCCAGCAGCTTCGAGCGGGACTCCTACGAGCAGTACTTC. This sequence encodes CASSFERDSYEQYF.

J is TRBJ2-7 and V is TRBV10-3; D may be TRBD1 (5 bases). There are 15 residues in the CDR3. CDR1 and CDR2 from the germline V gene are ENHRY and SYGVKD. Trimming cost V 3 bases and J 0 bases, with 12 bases left between them. The DNA for the CDR3 is TGTGCCATCAGTGATCCAGGGAAAAGCTCCTACGAGCAGTACTTC. Encoded protein: CAISDPGKSSYEQYF.

This clonotype was detected only a few times. The genes are TRBV29-1 and TRBJ1-1; TRBD1 matches 7 bases. This CDR3 is built from 13 residues. V gave up 8 bases and J gave up 2 bases; unmatched junction bases: 8. Germline CDR1 SQVTM, CDR2 ANQGSEA. This CDR3 reads CSTWGGGNTEAFF. CDR3 DNA: TGCAGCACCTGGGGAGGGGGCAACACTGAAGCTTTCTTT. The variable domain in full, with the rest retrieved from reference TRBV29-1 and TRBJ1-1, is SAVISQKPSRDICQRGTSLTIQCQVDSQVTMMFWYRQQPGQSLTLIATANQGSEATYESGFVIDKFPISRPNLTFSTLTVSNMSPEDSSIYLCSTWGGGNTEAFFGQGTRLTVV.

This clonotype was seen a few times. The chain uses TRBV3-1 and TRBJ2-7; 10 bases fit TRBD2. Germline trimming cut 0 bases from V and 4 bases from J; bases unmatched to any gene: 3. The CDR3 sequence is 15 residues long. Per germline, CDR1 LGHDT and CDR2 YNNKEL (reference sequence). CDR3 bases: TGTGCCAGCAGCCAAGAGGGTAGCGGGAGGTACGAGCAGTACTTC. This encodes CASSQEGSGRYEQYF.

The chain combines TRBV6-2 or TRBV6-3 with TRBJ2-3, with D perhaps matching TRBD2 (5 bases). Germline V gene lookup returns CDR1 MNHEY and CDR2 SVGEGT. V was cut by 10 bases and J by 5 bases, with 10 bases left in between. This CDR3 comprises 11 residues. CDR3 in DNA: TGTGCCACCAGAGAGGGAGATACGCAGTATTTT. Its translation is CATREGDTQYF.

The CDR3 nucleotides read TGTGCCAGCAGTGAAGTGGCGGGGGCGGGAAATACTGAAGCTTTCTTT. As protein: CASSEVAGAGNTEAFF. The gene calls are TRBV6-1 and TRBJ1-1; D perhaps matches TRBD1 (6 bases). The germline CDR1 and CDR2 sequences are MNHNS and SASEGT. The CDR3 has 16 residues. Trimming took 1 base from V and 5 from J, leaving 17 bases between them.

This clonotype was seen more than once but under ten times. The chain uses TRBV27 and TRBJ1-1, with unresolved D. CDR3 length equals 15 residues. The germline V and J ends were trimmed by 2 bases and 2 bases, with 12 bases remaining between them. CDR1 is MNHEY and CDR2 is SMNVEV in the germline V gene (reference sequence). The CDR3 coding sequence is TGTGCCAGCAGTTTAAATTGGGCCGGTAACACTGAAGCTTTCTTT. Amino acids: CASSLNWAGNTEAFF.

This clonotype has only a few counts. The genes are TRBV7-9 and TRBJ2-1; 9 nucleotides line up with TRBD2. After removal of 1 base from V and 6 bases from J, the junction contained 7 bases not matched to a gene. In germline, CDR1 is SEHNR, CDR2 FQNEAQ (reference sequence). The CDR3 runs 16 residues. CDR3 loop: CASSLVTGGGANEQFF. CDR3 coding DNA: TGTGCCAGCAGCTTAGTGACTGGCGGGGGGGCCAATGAGCAGTTCTTC.

J is TRBJ2-1 and V is TRBV27, with TRBD1 as a possible D gene (7 bases). The germline V gene encodes CDR1 MNHEY and CDR2 SMNVEV (reference sequence). V shed 5 bases and J shed 8 bases, with 19 bases lying between them. The CDR3 runs 15 residues. The CDR3 DNA follows: TGTGCCAGCAGTCTGGCCGCAGGGGGAGGTGATGAGCAGTTCTTC. Protein sequence: CASSLAAGGGDEQFF.

V is TRBV5-1 and J is TRBJ2-1, with D uncertain. Per germline, CDR1 SGHRS and CDR2 YFSETQ. V lost 4 bases, J lost 7 bases, and 12 bases lay in between. CDR3 length: 13 residues. CDR3 DNA sequence: TGCGCCAGCAGCCTTTTGGACGGAAATGAGCAGTTCTTC. Its translation is CASSLLDGNEQFF. The full variable domain, in which reference TRBV5-1 and TRBJ2-1 provide the parts outside the CDR3, is KAGVTQTPRYLIKTRGQQVTLSCSPISGHRSVSWYQQTPGQGLQFLFEYFSETQRNKGNFPGRFSGRQFSNSRSEMNVSTLELGDSALYLCASSLLDGNEQFFGPGTRLTVL.

This clonotype was detected a few times. The V call is TRBV28, the J call TRBJ2-3; TRBD2 aligns across 9 bases. The CDR3 is 16 residues long. CDR1 and CDR2 (germline): MDHEN, SYDVKM. V was pared by 1 base and J by 6 bases, with 8 bases of the junction left unmatched. This CDR3 is CASSLLSGGPKDTQYF. CDR3 DNA sequence: TGTGCCAGCAGTTTATTGAGCGGGGGGCCCAAGGATACGCAGTATTTT.

The chain uses TRBV9 and TRBJ2-7; 7 bases match TRBD1. There are 14 residues in the CDR3. The V gene end was trimmed by 4 bases and the J gene end by 3 bases; junction bases not matched to a gene: 7. Per germline, CDR1 SGDLS and CDR2 YYNGEE. This chain's CDR3 is CASSPGQLLYEQYF. In nucleotides, the CDR3 is TGTGCCAGCAGCCCGGGACAGCTTCTCTACGAGCAGTACTTC.